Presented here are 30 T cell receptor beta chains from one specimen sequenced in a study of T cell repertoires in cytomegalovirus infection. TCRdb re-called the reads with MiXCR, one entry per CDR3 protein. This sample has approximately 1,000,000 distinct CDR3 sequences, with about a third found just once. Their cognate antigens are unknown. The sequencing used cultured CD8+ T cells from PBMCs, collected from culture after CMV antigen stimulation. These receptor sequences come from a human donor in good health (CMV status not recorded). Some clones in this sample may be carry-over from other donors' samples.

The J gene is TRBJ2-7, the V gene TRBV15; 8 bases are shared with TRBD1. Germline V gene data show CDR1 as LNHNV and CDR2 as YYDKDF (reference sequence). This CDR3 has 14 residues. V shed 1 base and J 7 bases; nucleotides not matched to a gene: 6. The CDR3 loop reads CATSRARQGNEQYF. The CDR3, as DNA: TGTGCCACCAGCAGAGCCAGACAGGGGAATGAGCAGTACTTC. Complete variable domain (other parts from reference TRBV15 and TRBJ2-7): DAMVIQNPRYQVTQFGKPVTLSCSQTLNHNVMYWYQQKSSQAPKLLFHYYDKDFNNEADTPDNFQSRRPNTSFCFLDIRSPGLGDTAMYLCATSRARQGNEQYFGPGTRLTVT.

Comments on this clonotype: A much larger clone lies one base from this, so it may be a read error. CDR3 DNA sequence: TGTGCCAGCAGCTTGGACGACAGCTCCTACAATGAGCAGTTCTTC. This codes for CASSLDDSSYNEQFF. This chain links TRBV7-6 with TRBJ2-1; weak D call: TRBD1 (5 bases). Germline-derived CDR1 and CDR2 are SGHVS and FNYEAQ. CDR3 length: 15 residues. Trimming took 3 bases from V and 0 from J, leaving 9 bases between them. Supplemented by reference TRBV7-6 and TRBJ2-1, the full variable domain reads GAGVSQSPRYKVTKRGQDVALRCDPISGHVSLYWYRQALGQGPEFLTYFNYEAQQDKSGLPNDRFSAERPEGSISTLTIQRTEQRDSAMYRCASSLDDSSYNEQFFGPGTRLTVL.

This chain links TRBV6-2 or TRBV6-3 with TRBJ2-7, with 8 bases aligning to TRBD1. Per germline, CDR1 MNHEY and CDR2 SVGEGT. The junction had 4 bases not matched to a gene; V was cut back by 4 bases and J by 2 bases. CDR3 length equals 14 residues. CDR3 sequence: CASSWTGSTYEQYV. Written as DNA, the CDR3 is TGTGCCAGCAGTTGGACAGGGAGTACCTACGAGCAGTACGTC.

DNA for the CDR3: TGTGCCAGCAGTTACTCTTCTCTCAAGGCGGACACTGAAGCTTTCTTT. Its protein product is CASSYSSLKADTEAFF. The rearrangement uses TRBV6-8 and TRBJ1-1; no firm D call. In germline, CDR1 is MNHGY, CDR2 SAAAGT. The CDR3 is made up of 16 amino acids. V was trimmed by 0 bases and J by 3 bases, leaving 14 bases between them.

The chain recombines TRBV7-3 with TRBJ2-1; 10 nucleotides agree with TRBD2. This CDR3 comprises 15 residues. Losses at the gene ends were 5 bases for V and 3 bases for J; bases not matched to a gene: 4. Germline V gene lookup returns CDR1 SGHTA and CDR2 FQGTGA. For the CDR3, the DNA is TGTGCCAGCAGCATTACTAGCGGGATCTACAATGAGCAGTTCTTC. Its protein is CASSITSGIYNEQFF. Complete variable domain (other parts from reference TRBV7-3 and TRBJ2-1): GAGVSQTPSNKVTEKGKYVELRCDPISGHTALYWYRQSLGQGPEFLIYFQGTGAADDSGLPNDRFFAVRPEGSVSTLKIQRTERGDSAVYLCASSITSGIYNEQFFGPGTRLTVL.

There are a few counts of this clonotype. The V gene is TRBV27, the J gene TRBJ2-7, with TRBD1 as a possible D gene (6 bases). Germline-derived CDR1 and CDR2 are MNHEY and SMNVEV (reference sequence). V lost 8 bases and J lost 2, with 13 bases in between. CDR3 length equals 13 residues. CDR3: CASSRGRTYEQYV. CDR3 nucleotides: TGTGCCAGCTCCAGGGGAAGAACCTACGAGCAGTACGTC.

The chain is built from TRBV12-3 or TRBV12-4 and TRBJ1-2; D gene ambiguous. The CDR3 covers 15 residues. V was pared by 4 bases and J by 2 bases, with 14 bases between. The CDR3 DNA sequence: TGTGCCAGCAGTTCCCGTGGCAGCCTAAACTATGGCTACACCTTC. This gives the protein CASSSRGSLNYGYTF.

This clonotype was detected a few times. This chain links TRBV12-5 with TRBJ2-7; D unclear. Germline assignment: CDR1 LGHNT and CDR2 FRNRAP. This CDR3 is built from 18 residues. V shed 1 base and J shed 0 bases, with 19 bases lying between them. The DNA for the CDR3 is TGTGCTAGTGGTTTGGGGGGTCGCAGGTCTCGAGGCTCCTACGAGCAGTACGTC. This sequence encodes CASGLGGRRSRGSYEQYV.

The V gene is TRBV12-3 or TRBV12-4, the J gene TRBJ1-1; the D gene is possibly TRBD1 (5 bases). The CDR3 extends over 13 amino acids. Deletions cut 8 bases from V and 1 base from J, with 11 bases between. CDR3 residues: CASAGGPNTEAFF. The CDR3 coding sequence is TGTGCCAGCGCCGGGGGACCGAACACTGAAGCTTTCTTT.

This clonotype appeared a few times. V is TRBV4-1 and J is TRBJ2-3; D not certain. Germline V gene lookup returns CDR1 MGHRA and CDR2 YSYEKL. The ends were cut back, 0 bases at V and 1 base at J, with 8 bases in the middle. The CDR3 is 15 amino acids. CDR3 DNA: TGCGCCAGCAGCCAAGACCCAACCGGCACAGATACGCAGTATTTT. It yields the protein CASSQDPTGTDTQYF.

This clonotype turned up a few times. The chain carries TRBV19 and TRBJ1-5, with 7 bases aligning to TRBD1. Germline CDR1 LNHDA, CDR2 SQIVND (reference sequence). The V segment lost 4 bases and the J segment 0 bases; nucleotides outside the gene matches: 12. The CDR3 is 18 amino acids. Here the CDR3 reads CASSSRQGEEYSNQPQHF. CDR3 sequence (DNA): TGTGCCAGTAGTAGCCGACAGGGTGAAGAGTATAGCAATCAGCCCCAGCATTTT.

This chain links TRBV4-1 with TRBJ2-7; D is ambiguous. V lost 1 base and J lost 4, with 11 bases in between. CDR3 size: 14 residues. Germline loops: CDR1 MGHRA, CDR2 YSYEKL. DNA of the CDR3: TGCGCCAGCAGCCAAGTGATGGGTGCGTACGAGCAGTACTTC. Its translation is CASSQVMGAYEQYF.

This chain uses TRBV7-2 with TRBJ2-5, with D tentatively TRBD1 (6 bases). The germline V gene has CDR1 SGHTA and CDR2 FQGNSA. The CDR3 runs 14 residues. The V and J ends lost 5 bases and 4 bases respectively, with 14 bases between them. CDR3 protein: CASSINRVGETQYF. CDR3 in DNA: TGTGCCAGCAGCATTAACAGGGTAGGAGAGACCCAGTACTTC.

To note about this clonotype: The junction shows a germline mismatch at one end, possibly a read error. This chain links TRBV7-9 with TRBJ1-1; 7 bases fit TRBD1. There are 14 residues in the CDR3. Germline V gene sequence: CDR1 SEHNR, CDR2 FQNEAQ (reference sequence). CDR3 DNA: TGTGCCAGCAGCTTAGTTGGGACAGCCATCGAAGCTTTGTTT. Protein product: CASSLVGTAIEALF.

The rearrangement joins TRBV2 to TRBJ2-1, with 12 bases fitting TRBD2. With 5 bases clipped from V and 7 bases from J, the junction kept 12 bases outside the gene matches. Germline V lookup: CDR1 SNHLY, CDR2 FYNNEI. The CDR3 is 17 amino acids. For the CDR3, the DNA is TGTGCCAGCAGTAAGTTACTAGCGGGGGGTCCTTCAAATGAGCAGTTCTTC. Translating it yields CASSKLLAGGPSNEQFF. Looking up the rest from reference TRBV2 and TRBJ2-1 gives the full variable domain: EPEVTQTPSHQVTQMGQEVILRCVPISNHLYFYWYRQILGQKVEFLVSFYNNEISEKSEIFDDQFSVERPDGSNFTLKIRSTKLEDSAMYFCASSKLLAGGPSNEQFFGPGTRLTVL.

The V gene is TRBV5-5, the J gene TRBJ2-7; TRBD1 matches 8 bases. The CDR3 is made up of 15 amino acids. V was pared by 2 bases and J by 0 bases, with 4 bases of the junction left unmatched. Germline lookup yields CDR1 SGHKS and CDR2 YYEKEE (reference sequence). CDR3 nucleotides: TGTGCCAGCAGCTTAGTACAGGGGGACTCCTACGAGCAGTACGTC. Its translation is CASSLVQGDSYEQYV.

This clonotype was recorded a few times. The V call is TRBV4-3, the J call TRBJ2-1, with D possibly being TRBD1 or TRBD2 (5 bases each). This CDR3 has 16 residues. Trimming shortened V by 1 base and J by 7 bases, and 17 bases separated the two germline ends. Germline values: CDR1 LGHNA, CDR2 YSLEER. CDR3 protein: CASSQVASGAINEQFF. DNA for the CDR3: TGCGCCAGCAGCCAAGTCGCGTCCGGGGCCATAAATGAGCAGTTCTTC.

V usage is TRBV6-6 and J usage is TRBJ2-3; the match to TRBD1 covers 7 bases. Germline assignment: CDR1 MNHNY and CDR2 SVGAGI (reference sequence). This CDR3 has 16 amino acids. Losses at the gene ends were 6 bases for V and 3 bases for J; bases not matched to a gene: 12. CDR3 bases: TGTGCCAGCAGACCCCGGGACAGCCTTGGGACAGATACGCAGTATTTT. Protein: CASRPRDSLGTDTQYF.

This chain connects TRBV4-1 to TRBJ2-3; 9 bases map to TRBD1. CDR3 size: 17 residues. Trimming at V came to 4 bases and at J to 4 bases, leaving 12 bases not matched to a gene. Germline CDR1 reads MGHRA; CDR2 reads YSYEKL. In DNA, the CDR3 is TGCGCCAGCAGCCCCACAGGGGGCGGGAATGTCGCAGATACGCAGTATTTT. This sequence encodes CASSPTGGGNVADTQYF.

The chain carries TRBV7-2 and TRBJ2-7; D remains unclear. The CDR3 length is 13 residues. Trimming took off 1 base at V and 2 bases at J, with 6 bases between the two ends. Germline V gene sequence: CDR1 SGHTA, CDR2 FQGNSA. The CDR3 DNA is TGTGCCAGCAGCTTAGAGGAAACCTACGAGCAGTACGTC. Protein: CASSLEETYEQYV.

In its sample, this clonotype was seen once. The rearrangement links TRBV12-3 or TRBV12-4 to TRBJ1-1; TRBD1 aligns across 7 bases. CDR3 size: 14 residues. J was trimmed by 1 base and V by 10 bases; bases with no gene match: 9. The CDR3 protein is CANRGAGANTEAFF. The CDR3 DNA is TGTGCCAACAGGGGAGCGGGGGCGAACACTGAAGCTTTCTTT.

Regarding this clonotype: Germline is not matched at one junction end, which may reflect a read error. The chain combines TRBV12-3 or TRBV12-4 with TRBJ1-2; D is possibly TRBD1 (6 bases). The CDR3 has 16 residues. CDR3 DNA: TGTGCCAGCAGTTTAGCGATCGAGGGGGAAAGGGAAGGCTATACCTTC. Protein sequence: CASSLAIEGEREGYTF.

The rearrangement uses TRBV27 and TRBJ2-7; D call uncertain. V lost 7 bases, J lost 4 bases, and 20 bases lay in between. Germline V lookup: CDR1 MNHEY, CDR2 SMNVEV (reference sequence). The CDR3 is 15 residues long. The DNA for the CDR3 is TGTGCCAGCATGAGCTTTAAGGGTATAGAGTACGAGCAGTACTTC. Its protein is CASMSFKGIEYEQYF.

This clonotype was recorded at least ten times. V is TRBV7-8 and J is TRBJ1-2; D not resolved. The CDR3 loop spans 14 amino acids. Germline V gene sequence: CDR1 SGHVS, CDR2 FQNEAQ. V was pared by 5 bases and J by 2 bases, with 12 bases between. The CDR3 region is CASSRLPLNYGYTF. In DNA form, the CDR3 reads TGTGCCAGCAGCAGACTTCCCCTAAACTATGGCTACACCTTC.

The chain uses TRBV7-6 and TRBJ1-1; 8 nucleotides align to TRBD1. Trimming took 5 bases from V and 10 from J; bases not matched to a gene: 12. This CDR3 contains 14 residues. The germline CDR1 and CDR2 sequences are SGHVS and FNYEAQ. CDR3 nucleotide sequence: TGTGCCAGCAGCGGAGGGGCAGGGGGCGTGTTAGCTTTCTTT. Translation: CASSGGAGGVLAFF.

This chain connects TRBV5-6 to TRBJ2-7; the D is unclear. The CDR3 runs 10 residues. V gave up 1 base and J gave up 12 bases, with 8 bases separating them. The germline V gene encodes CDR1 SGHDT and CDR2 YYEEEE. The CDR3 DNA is TGTGCCAGCAGCTTGAATCGTCGGTACTTC. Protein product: CASSLNRRYF.

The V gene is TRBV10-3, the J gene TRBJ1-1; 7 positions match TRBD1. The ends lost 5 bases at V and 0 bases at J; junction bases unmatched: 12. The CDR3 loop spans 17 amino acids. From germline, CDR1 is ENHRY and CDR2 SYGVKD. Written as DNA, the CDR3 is TGTGCCATCAGTCGCTGGACAGGTACTTTTATGAACACTGAAGCTTTCTTT. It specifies CAISRWTGTFMNTEAFF.

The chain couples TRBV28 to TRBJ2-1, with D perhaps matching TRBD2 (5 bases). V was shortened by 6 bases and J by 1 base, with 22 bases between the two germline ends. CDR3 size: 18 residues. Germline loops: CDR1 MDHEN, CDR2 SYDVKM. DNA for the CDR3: TGTGCCAGCAGAAATCACCGGGATCCTAACTTTTCCTACAATGAGCAGTTCTTC. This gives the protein CASRNHRDPNFSYNEQFF.

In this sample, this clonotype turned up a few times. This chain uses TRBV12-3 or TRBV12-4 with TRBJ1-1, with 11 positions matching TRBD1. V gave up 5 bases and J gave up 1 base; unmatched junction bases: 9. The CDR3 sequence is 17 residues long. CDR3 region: CASSPPWGQGGNTEAFF. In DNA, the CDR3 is TGTGCCAGCAGTCCGCCGTGGGGACAGGGGGGGAACACTGAAGCTTTCTTT.

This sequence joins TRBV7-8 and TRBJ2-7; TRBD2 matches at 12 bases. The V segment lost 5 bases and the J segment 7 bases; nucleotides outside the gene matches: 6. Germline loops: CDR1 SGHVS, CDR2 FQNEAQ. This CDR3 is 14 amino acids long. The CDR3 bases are TGTGCCAGCAGCCTACTAGCGGGGGGAGGAGAGCAGTACGTC. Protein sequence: CASSLLAGGGEQYV.